One sample yielded the 22 T cell receptor beta chains listed below, sequenced in a study of blood T cell repertoires in COVID-19. Assay used: immunoSEQ multiplex PCR; TCRdb lists only in-frame clones, some missing. This table holds 85,000 to 90,000 clones, roughly 83% found once. The specimen sequenced was peripheral blood. All receptors derive from a human donor in a cohort sampled during active COVID-19.

This clone turned up a few times. This chain uses TRBV19 with TRBJ1-2, with 8 nucleotides matching TRBD1. Germline lookup yields CDR1 LNHDA and CDR2 SQIVND (reference sequence). CDR3 length equals 15 residues. V lost 5 bases, J lost 10 bases, and 15 bases stayed unmatched. This chain's CDR3 is CASSLGVDRGLDYTF. In DNA form, the CDR3 reads TGTGCCAGTAGTCTAGGGGTCGACAGGGGCCTTGACTACACCTTC.

A word on this clone: Mismatch with germline at one junction end may stem from a read error. The V and J genes are TRBV13 and TRBJ1-6; 9 bases map to TRBD1. CDR3 length: 15 residues. CDR1 is PRHDT and CDR2 is FYEKMQ in the germline V gene (reference sequence). The CDR3 DNA sequence: TGTGCCAGCAGCCTAGGGACAGGGCGGGGTTCACCCCTCCACTTT. It translates to CASSLGTGRGSPLHF.

The V and J genes are TRBV24-1 and TRBJ2-1; 10 bases align to TRBD2. This CDR3 region has 16 residues. V lost 4 bases and J lost 6; bases outside the gene matches: 8. Per the germline V gene, CDR1 is KGHDR and CDR2 is SFDVKD. For the CDR3, the DNA is TGTGCCACCAGTGACGGACTAGCGGCCTGGCGCAATGAGCAGTTCTTC. Translated, it gives CATSDGLAAWRNEQFF.

V usage is TRBV18 and J usage is TRBJ1-2; perhaps TRBD1 as D (5 bases). Germline V lookup: CDR1 KGHSH, CDR2 LQKENI. The CDR3 consists of 17 residues. The V gene lost 4 bases and the J gene lost 4 bases, with 22 bases spanning the gap. The CDR3 nucleotides are TGTGCCAGCTCACTGGAATCGGACACACCGGAAATCTATGGCTACACCTTC. It specifies CASSLESDTPEIYGYTF. Full variable domain (outside the CDR3, taken from reference TRBV18 and TRBJ1-2): NAGVMQNPRHLVRRRGQEARLRCSPMKGHSHVYWYRQLPEEGLKFMVYLQKENIIDESGMPKERFSAEFPKEGPSILRIQQVVRGDSAAYFCASSLESDTPEIYGYTFGSGTRLTVV.

This clone was detected only a few times. The chain employs TRBV5-1 and TRBJ1-2, with 7 bases matching TRBD1. V shed 3 bases and J 0 bases; nucleotides not matched to a gene: 2. Germline CDR1 is SGHRS and CDR2 is YFSETQ. This CDR3 has 14 residues. The CDR3 sequence: CASSSGQPNYGYTF. The CDR3 region has the DNA TGCGCCAGCAGCTCGGGACAGCCTAACTATGGCTACACCTTC.

This chain connects TRBV15 to TRBJ1-6; D remains unclear. The CDR3 covers 15 residues. V lost 5 bases and J 0 bases, leaving 8 bases between the germline ends. Germline V gene lookup returns CDR1 LNHNV and CDR2 YYDKDF (reference sequence). The CDR3: CATSGGRSYNSPLHF. The CDR3 DNA follows: TGTGCCACCAGCGGAGGTCGCTCCTATAATTCACCCCTCCACTTT. Complete variable domain (other parts from reference TRBV15 and TRBJ1-6): DAMVIQNPRYQVTQFGKPVTLSCSQTLNHNVMYWYQQKSSQAPKLLFHYYDKDFNNEADTPDNFQSRRPNTSFCFLDIRSPGLGDTAMYLCATSGGRSYNSPLHFGNGTRLTVT.

V and J are TRBV9 and TRBJ1-1, with D perhaps matching TRBD1 (6 bases). The CDR3 is 13 amino acids. Germline V lookup: CDR1 SGDLS, CDR2 YYNGEE. With 4 bases removed from V and 3 bases from J, the gap between germline ends came to 10 bases. The CDR3 here is CASSPWTDTEAFF. The CDR3 DNA reads as TGTGCCAGCAGCCCCTGGACAGACACTGAAGCTTTCTTT.

This chain links TRBV19 with TRBJ2-3; 9 nucleotides match TRBD2. Per the germline V gene, CDR1 is LNHDA and CDR2 is SQIVND (reference sequence). CDR3 length: 17 residues. Trimming at V came to 3 bases and at J to 0 bases, leaving 7 bases not matched to a gene. The CDR3 DNA sequence: TGTGCCAGTAGTATGCCAGGACTAGCGTTTAGCACAGATACGCAGTATTTT. Protein sequence: CASSMPGLAFSTDTQYF. Full variable domain (missing parts from reference TRBV19 and TRBJ2-3): DGGITQSPKYLFRKEGQNVTLSCEQNLNHDAMYWYRQDPGQGLRLIYYSQIVNDFQKGDIAEGYSVSREKKESFPLTVTSAQKNPTAFYLCASSMPGLAFSTDTQYFGPGTRLTVL.

This rearrangement joins TRBV9 to TRBJ2-6, with a tentative D call TRBD1 (6 bases). V lost 2 bases and J lost 0, with 15 bases in between. The CDR3 spans 18 residues. Germline lookup yields CDR1 SGDLS and CDR2 YYNGEE. As DNA, the CDR3 is TGTGCCAGCAGCGTCTCGGACAGAACCGGCTCTGGGGCCAACGTCCTGACTTTC. Translation: CASSVSDRTGSGANVLTF.

The rearrangement links TRBV13 to TRBJ2-5; D gene ambiguous. Trimming pared 1 base from V and 2 bases from J, leaving 5 bases between. CDR3 length: 13 amino acids. Germline CDR1 reads PRHDT; CDR2 reads FYEKMQ (reference sequence). As DNA, the CDR3 is TGTGCCAGCAGCTTAGCACGGCAAGAGACCCAGTACTTC. Translating gives CASSLARQETQYF.

The chain employs TRBV7-2 and TRBJ2-7; D not resolved. The V gene lost 6 bases and the J gene lost 6 bases, with 9 bases spanning the gap. Per germline, CDR1 SGHTA and CDR2 FQGNSA. The CDR3 runs 11 residues. The CDR3 nucleotides are TGTGCCAGCAGTATGTCCCGCGAGCAGTACTTC. Translating gives CASSMSREQYF.

This clone has just one count. This sequence joins TRBV15 and TRBJ1-5, with D unresolved. This CDR3 contains 14 residues. Germline V gives CDR1 LNHNV, CDR2 YYDKDF (reference sequence). The V and J ends lost 5 bases and 11 bases respectively, with 19 bases between them. The CDR3: CATSLTKVSATQHF. Written as DNA, the CDR3 is TGTGCCACCAGCCTCACTAAGGTATCAGCGACCCAGCATTTT.

The V gene is TRBV7-9, the J gene TRBJ1-1, with TRBD1 as a possible D gene (6 bases). V was pared by 2 bases and J by 1 base, with 11 bases between. The germline gives CDR1 SEHNR, CDR2 FQNEAQ (reference sequence). The CDR3 loop spans 15 amino acids. The CDR3 is CASSLLGGPNTEAFF. The CDR3 bases are TGTGCCAGCAGCTTATTGGGGGGGCCGAACACTGAAGCTTTCTTT.

The chain couples TRBV18 to TRBJ2-5, with no clear D. The germline CDR1 and CDR2 sequences are KGHSH and LQKENI. The CDR3 is made up of 14 amino acids. The germline V and J ends were trimmed by 6 bases and 1 base, with 12 bases remaining between them. The CDR3 DNA is TGTGCCAGCTCCTATTATACCACCCAAGAGACCCAGTACTTC. Its protein is CASSYYTTQETQYF.

The V and J genes are TRBV5-6 and TRBJ1-2; D uncertain. V lost 1 base, J lost 4 bases, and 11 bases lay in between. Germline CDR1 and CDR2: SGHDT and YYEEEE. The CDR3 sequence is 14 residues long. This CDR3 is CASSLNSGFYGYTF. DNA for the CDR3: TGTGCCAGCAGCTTGAACAGTGGATTCTATGGCTACACCTTC.

J is TRBJ2-3 and V is TRBV24-1; perhaps TRBD2 as D (5 bases). V was pared by 4 bases and J by 1 base, with 11 bases between. The germline CDR1 and CDR2 sequences are KGHDR and SFDVKD. The length of the CDR3 is 15 residues. The CDR3 DNA reads TGTGCCACCAGTGACCCCGGGATCGGCACAGATACGCAGTATTTT. Translated: CATSDPGIGTDTQYF.

CDR3 residues: CASRSGAGGPGGELFF. The CDR3 DNA follows: TGTGCCAGCAGATCGGGAGCGGGAGGGCCAGGGGGGGAGCTGTTTTTT. The rearrangement uses TRBV4-2 and TRBJ2-2, with 10 bases identical to TRBD2. Germline CDR1 is LGHNA and CDR2 is YNFKEQ. The V gene end was trimmed by 6 bases and the J gene end by 8 bases; junction bases not matched to a gene: 12. CDR3 length: 16 residues.

The chain employs TRBV11-2 and TRBJ2-2; 7 bases align to TRBD2. This CDR3 spans 15 amino acids. The germline V gene encodes CDR1 SGHAT and CDR2 FQNNGV. The V segment lost 5 bases and the J segment 6 bases; nucleotides outside the gene matches: 9. The CDR3 region has the DNA TGTGCCAGCAGCCCCCCATCGAGCGGGGCCGGGGAGCTGTTTTTT. Protein product: CASSPPSSGAGELFF.

The chain employs TRBV2 and TRBJ2-1; TRBD2 matches 7 bases. The junction had 2 bases not matched to a gene; V was cut back by 3 bases and J by 3 bases. There are 14 residues in the CDR3. Looked up from germline, CDR1 is SNHLY and CDR2 is FYNNEI. CDR3 in DNA: TGTGCCAGCAGTGATGCTAGCGGCTACAATGAGCAGTTCTTC. Translating gives CASSDASGYNEQFF. The full variable domain, its missing parts supplied by reference TRBV2 and TRBJ2-1, is EPEVTQTPSHQVTQMGQEVILRCVPISNHLYFYWYRQILGQKVEFLVSFYNNEISEKSEIFDDQFSVERPDGSNFTLKIRSTKLEDSAMYFCASSDASGYNEQFFGPGTRLTVL.

The V gene is TRBV3-1 (or the pseudogene TRBV3-2), the J gene TRBJ2-7; weak D call: TRBD1 (6 bases). V gave up 0 bases and J gave up 6 bases, with 9 bases separating them. The CDR3 runs 13 residues. Germline CDR1 LGHDT, CDR2 YNNKEL (reference sequence). The CDR3 DNA reads as TGTGCCAGCAGCCAAGATTGGACAGCCGAGCAGTACTTC. Protein sequence: CASSQDWTAEQYF.

The CDR3 region has the DNA TGCGCCAGCAGCTCCCAGGGAGTAGCGGGAGGAGGCCAGCAGTACTTC. It translates to CASSSQGVAGGGQQYF. The V and J genes are TRBV5-1 and TRBJ2-7; 10 bases are shared with TRBD2. The trim removed 3 bases at V and 8 bases at J, leaving 14 bases unmatched. CDR3 length equals 16 residues. Germline values: CDR1 SGHRS, CDR2 YFSETQ.

This chain joins TRBV21-1 and TRBJ2-2; TRBD2, as called in the table, went unchecked against the DNA. TRBV21-1 is described as a pseudogene. This CDR3 comprises 16 residues. CDR3 sequence reads: CASSKVSGLGNGELFF. The CDR3 bases are TGTGCCAGCAGCAAAGTTTCGGGATTAGGTAACGGGGAGCTGTTTTTT.